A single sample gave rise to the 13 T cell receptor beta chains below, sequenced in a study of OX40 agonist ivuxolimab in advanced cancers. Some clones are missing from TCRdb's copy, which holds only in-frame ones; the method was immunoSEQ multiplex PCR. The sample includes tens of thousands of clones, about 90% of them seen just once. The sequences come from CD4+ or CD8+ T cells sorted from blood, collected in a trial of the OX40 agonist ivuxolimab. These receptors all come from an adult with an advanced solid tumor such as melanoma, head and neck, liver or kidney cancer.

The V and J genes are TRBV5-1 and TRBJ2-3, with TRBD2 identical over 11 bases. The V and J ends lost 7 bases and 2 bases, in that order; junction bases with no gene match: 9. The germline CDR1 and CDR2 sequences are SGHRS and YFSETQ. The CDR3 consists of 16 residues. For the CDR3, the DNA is TGCGCCAGCGCTTTGGGGACTAGCGGACTCACAGATACGCAGTATTTT. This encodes CASALGTSGLTDTQYF.

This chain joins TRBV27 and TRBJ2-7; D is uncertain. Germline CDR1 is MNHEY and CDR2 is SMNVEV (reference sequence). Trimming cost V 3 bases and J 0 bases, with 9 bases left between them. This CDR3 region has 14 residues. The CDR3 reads CASSFWASSYEQYF. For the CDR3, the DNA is TGTGCCAGCAGTTTCTGGGCCAGCTCCTACGAGCAGTACTTC.

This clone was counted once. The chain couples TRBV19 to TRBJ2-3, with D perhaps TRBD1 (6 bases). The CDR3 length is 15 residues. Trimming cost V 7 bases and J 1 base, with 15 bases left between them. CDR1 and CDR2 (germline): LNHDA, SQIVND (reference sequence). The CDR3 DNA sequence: TGTGCCAGTACTGGGGGCGGCTCTCGCACAGATACGCAGTATTTT. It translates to CASTGGGSRTDTQYF. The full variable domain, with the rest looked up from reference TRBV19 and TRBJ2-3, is DGGITQSPKYLFRKEGQNVTLSCEQNLNHDAMYWYRQDPGQGLRLIYYSQIVNDFQKGDIAEGYSVSREKKESFPLTVTSAQKNPTAFYLCASTGGGSRTDTQYFGPGTRLTVL.

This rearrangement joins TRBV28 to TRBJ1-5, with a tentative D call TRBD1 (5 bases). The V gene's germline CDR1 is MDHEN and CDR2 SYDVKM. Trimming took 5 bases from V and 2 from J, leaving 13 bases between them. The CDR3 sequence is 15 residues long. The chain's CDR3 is CASSPLRGGNQPQHF. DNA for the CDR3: TGTGCCAGCAGTCCGCTGCGAGGGGGCAATCAGCCCCAGCATTTT. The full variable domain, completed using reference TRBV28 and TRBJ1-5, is DVKVTQSSRYLVKRTGEKVFLECVQDMDHENMFWYRQDPGLGLRLIYFSYDVKMKEKGDIPEGYSVSREKKERFSLILESASTNQTSMYLCASSPLRGGNQPQHFGDGTRLSIL.

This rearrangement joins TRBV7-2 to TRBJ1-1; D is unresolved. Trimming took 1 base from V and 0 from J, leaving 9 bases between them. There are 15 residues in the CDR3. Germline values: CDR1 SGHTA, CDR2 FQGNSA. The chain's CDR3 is CASSLEAILNTEAFF. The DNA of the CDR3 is TGTGCCAGCAGCTTAGAGGCCATATTGAACACTGAAGCTTTCTTT.

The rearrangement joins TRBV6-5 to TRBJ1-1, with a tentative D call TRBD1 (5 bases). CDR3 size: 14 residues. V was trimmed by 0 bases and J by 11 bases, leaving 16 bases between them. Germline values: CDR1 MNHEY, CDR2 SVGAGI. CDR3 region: CASSYSRSGTGAFF. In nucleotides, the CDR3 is TGTGCCAGCAGTTACTCGAGGTCGGGGACCGGGGCTTTCTTT.

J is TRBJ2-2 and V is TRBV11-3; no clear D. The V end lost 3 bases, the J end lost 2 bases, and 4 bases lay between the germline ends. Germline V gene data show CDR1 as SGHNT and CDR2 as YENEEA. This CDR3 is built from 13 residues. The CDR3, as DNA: TGTGCCAGCAGCTTTCTTAACACCGGGGAGCTGTTTTTT. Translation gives CASSFLNTGELFF. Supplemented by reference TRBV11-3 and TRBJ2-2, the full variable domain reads EAGVVQSPRYKIIEKKQPVAFWCNPISGHNTLYWYLQNLGQGPELLIRYENEEAVDDSQLPKDRFSAERLKGVDSTLKIQPAELGDSAVYLCASSFLNTGELFFGEGSRLTVL.

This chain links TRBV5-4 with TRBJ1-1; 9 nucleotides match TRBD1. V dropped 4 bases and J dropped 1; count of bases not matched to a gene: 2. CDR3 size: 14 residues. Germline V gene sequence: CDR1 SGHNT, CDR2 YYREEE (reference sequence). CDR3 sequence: CASSPGQGNTEAFF. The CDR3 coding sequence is TGTGCCAGCAGCCCGGGACAGGGGAACACTGAAGCTTTCTTT.

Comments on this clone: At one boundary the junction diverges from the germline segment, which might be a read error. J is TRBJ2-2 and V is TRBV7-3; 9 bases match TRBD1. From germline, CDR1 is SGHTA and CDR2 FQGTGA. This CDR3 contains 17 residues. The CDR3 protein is CASSLTNNRGRTGELFF. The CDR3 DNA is TGTGCCAGCAGCCTAACGAATAACAGGGGGCGTACCGGGGAGCTGTTTTTT.

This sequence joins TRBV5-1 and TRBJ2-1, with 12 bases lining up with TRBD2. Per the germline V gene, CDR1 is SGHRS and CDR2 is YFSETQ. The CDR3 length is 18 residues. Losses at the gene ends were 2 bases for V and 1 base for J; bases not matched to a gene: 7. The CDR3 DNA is TGCGCCAGCAGCTTAACCGGGACTAGCGGGTTTTCCTACAATGAGCAGTTCTTC. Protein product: CASSLTGTSGFSYNEQFF.

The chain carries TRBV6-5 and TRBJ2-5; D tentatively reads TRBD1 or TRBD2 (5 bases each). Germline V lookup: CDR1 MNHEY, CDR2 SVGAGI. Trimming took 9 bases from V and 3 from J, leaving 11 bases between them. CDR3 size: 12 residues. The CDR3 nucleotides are TGTGCCAGTCGATGGGGGAAAGAGACCCAGTACTTC. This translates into CASRWGKETQYF.

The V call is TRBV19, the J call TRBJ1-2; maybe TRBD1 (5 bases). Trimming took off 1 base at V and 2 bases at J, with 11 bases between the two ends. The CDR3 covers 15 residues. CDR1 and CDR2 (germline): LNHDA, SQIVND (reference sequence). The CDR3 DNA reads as TGTGCCAGTAGTATAGGGGGACCGAAAAACTATGGCTACACCTTC. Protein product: CASSIGGPKNYGYTF.

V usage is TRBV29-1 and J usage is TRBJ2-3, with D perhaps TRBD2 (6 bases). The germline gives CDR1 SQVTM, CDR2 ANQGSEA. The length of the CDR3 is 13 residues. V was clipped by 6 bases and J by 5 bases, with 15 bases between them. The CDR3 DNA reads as TGCAGCGTGCGCGGGGATGCAGGAGATACGCAGTATTTT. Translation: CSVRGDAGDTQYF.